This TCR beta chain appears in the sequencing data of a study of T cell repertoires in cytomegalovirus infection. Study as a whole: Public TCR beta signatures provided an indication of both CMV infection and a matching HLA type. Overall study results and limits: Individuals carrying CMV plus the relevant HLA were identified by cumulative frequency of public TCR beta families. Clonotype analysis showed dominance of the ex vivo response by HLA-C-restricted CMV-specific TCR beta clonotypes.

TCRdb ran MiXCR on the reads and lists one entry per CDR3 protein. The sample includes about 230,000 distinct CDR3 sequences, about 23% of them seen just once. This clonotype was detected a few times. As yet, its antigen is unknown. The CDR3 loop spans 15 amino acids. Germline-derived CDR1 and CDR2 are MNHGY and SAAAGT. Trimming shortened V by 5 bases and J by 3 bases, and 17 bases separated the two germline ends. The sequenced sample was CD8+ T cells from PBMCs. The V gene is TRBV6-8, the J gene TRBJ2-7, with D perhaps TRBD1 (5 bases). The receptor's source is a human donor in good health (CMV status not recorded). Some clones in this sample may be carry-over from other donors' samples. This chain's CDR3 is CASSLLLGHSYEQYF. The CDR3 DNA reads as TGTGCCAGCAGTCTACTCCTGGGGCATAGCTACGAGCAGTACTTC.